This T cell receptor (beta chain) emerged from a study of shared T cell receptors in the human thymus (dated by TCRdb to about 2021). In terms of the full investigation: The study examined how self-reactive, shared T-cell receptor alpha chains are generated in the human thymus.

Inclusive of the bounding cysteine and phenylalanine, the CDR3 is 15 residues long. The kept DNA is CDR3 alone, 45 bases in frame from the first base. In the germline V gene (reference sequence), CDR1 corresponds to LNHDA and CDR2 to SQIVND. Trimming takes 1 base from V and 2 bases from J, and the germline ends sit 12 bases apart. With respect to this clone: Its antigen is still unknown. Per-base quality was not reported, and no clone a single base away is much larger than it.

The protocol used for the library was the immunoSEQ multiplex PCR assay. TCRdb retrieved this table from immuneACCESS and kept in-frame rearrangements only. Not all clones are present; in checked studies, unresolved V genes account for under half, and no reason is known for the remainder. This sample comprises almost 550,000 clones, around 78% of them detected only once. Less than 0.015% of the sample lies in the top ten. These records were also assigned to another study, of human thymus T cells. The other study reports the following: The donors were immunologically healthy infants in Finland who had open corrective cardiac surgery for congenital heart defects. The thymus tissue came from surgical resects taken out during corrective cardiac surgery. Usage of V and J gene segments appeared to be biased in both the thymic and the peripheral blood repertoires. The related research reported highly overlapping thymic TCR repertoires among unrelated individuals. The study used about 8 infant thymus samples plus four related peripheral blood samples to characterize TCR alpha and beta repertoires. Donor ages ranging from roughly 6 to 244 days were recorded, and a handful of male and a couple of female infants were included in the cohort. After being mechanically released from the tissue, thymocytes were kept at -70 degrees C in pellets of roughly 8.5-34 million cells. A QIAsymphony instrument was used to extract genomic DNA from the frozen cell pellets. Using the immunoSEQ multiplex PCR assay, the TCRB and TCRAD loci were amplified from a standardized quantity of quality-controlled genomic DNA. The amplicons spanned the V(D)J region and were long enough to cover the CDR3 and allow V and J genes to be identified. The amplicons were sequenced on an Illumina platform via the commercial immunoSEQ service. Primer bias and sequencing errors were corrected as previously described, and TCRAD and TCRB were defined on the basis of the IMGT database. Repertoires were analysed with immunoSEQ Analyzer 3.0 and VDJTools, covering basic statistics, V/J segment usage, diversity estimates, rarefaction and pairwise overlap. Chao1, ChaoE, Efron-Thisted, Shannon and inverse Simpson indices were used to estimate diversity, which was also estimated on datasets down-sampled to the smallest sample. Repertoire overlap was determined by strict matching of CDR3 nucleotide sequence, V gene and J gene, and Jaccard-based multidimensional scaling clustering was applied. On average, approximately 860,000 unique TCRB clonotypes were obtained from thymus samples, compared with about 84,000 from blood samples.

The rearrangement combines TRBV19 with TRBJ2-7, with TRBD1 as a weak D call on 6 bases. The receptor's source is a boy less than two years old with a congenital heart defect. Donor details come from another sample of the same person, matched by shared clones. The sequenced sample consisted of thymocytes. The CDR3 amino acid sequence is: CASSIGGRGPYEQYF. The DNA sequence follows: TGTGCCAGTAGTATAGGGGGCAGGGGCCCCTACGAGCAGTACTTC.